This passage covers 13 T cell receptor beta chains from one sample sequenced in a study of regulatory T cells in long-lasting Graves disease. Building of the TCR beta libraries involved iRepertoire HTBI primers and Arm-PCR of CDR3 regions. TCRdb used MiXCR to reprocess the multiplex PCR reads, holding one entry per CDR3 protein. The sample yields about 460,000 distinct CDR3 sequences, approximately 22% seen once. Time point denoted: persistent/refractory GD, antithyroid drugs over 5 years with positive TRAb. Isolated PBMC RNA provided the starting material for the TCR library. This specimen consisted of peripheral blood mononuclear cells (PBMCs), obtained when the disease was refractory, from a patient treated with antithyroid drugs. The receptors derive from a female donor with Graves disease.

This chain uses TRBV6-1 with TRBJ2-7; D is uncertain. The CDR3 has 14 amino acids. Trimming left V 11 bases short and J 2 bases short, with 19 bases between. Germline lookup yields CDR1 MNHNS and CDR2 SASEGT. The CDR3 DNA sequence: TGTGCCGGCACCTCAGTGATCAAAACCTACGAGCAGTACTTC. It is translated as CAGTSVIKTYEQYF.

There are many counts of this clonotype. The chain carries TRBV6-5 and TRBJ2-5, with D perhaps TRBD2 (6 bases). This CDR3 region has 14 residues. The germline V gene has CDR1 MNHEY and CDR2 SVGAGI. V was pared by 0 bases and J by 5 bases, with 10 bases between. CDR3 sequence (DNA): TGTGCCAGCAGTTACTCCCCAGGGAGGGAGACCCAGTACTTC. Its protein product is CASSYSPGRETQYF.

The rearrangement uses TRBV28 and TRBJ2-3; weak D call: TRBD1 (6 bases). The germline CDR1 and CDR2 sequences are MDHEN and SYDVKM. This CDR3 is built from 15 residues. Deletions cut 3 bases from V and 0 bases from J, with 10 bases between. As DNA, the CDR3 is TGTGCCAGCAGTTTGGACAGTTCTAGCACAGATACGCAGTATTTT. It is translated as CASSLDSSSTDTQYF.

Comments on this clonotype: It may be a read error: a sequence one base away is much more abundant. The chain couples TRBV6-1 to TRBJ1-1; a possible D gene is TRBD1 (5 bases). Looked up from germline, CDR1 is MNHNS and CDR2 is SASEGT. Trimming stripped 10 bases from V and 4 bases from J, with 16 bases between. This CDR3 contains 13 residues. The chain's CDR3 is CANPGTTTTEAFF. Here the CDR3 DNA reads TGTGCCAACCCAGGGACTACAACCACTGAAGCTTTCTTT.

The chain is built from TRBV20-1 and TRBJ2-5; D not certain. Germline CDR1 reads DFQATT; CDR2 reads SNEGSKA (reference sequence). Trimming removed 3 bases from V and 6 bases from J, with 14 bases in between. CDR3 length equals 13 residues. The DNA for the CDR3 is TGCAGTGCTAGCCCCCTCCTGGGTCAGACCCAGTACTTC. Encoded protein: CSASPLLGQTQYF.

The chain is built from TRBV5-4 and TRBJ2-7; weak D call: TRBD2 (6 bases). Germline V gene sequence: CDR1 SGHNT, CDR2 YYREEE (reference sequence). Trimming removed 0 bases from V and 2 bases from J, with 9 bases in between. CDR3 length equals 14 residues. CDR3 loop: CASSLAGVAYEQYF. In DNA, the CDR3 is TGTGCCAGCAGCTTGGCGGGAGTGGCCTACGAGCAGTACTTC. The variable domain in full, with the rest retrieved from reference TRBV5-4 and TRBJ2-7, is ETGVTQSPTHLIKTRGQQVTLRCSSQSGHNTVSWYQQALGQGPQFIFQYYREEENGRGNFPPRFSGLQFPNYSSELNVNALELDDSALYLCASSLAGVAYEQYFGPGTRLTVT.

This clonotype has a count of ten or more. The chain is built from TRBV28 and TRBJ1-4; D ambiguous. V lost 10 bases to trimming and J lost 5 bases, with 5 bases between them. The CDR3 extends over 10 amino acids. Germline V gives CDR1 MDHEN, CDR2 SYDVKM. The CDR3 loop is CATLNEKLFF. CDR3 in DNA: TGTGCCACCTTAAATGAAAAACTGTTTTTT.

The V and J genes are TRBV12-3 or TRBV12-4 and TRBJ2-7; D is unclear. The CDR3 has 13 amino acids. Trimming stripped 5 bases from V and 5 bases from J, with 13 bases between. The CDR3 here is CASSLWAPDEQYF. In DNA, the CDR3 is TGTGCCAGCAGTCTTTGGGCCCCAGACGAGCAGTACTTC.

This clonotype was counted many times. The chain combines TRBV6-5 with TRBJ2-2; D may correspond to TRBD1 or TRBD2 (5 bases each). Germline assignment: CDR1 MNHEY and CDR2 SVGAGI. Trimming removed 2 bases at V and 10 bases at J, with 11 bases between. This CDR3 is built from 13 residues. CDR3 loop: CASSYRLGEELFF. In DNA form, the CDR3 reads TGTGCCAGCAGTTACCGGCTGGGGGAGGAGCTGTTTTTT.

This clonotype was seen more than once but under ten times. This chain connects TRBV11-2 to TRBJ2-7; D might be TRBD2 (5 bases). The germline gives CDR1 SGHAT, CDR2 FQNNGV. V was cut by 4 bases and J by 0 bases, with 16 bases left in between. This CDR3 region has 16 residues. CDR3 DNA sequence: TGTGCCAGCAGCTCCGGAGGTCGTAGGAGCTCCTACGAGCAGTACTTC. This encodes CASSSGGRRSSYEQYF.

This clonotype has just a few counts. The rearrangement joins TRBV10-2 to TRBJ2-7; possibly TRBD1 or TRBD2 for D (5 bases each). The V and J ends lost 4 bases and 2 bases respectively, with 18 bases between them. The germline gives CDR1 WSHSY, CDR2 SAAADI. This CDR3 spans 16 amino acids. CDR3 sequence (DNA): TGCGCCAGCAGTGGCAGACAAACCGGGACCCCCTACGAGCAGTACTTC. This codes for CASSGRQTGTPYEQYF.

The chain has TRBV7-2 and TRBJ1-3; no reliable D call. CDR1 and CDR2 from the germline V gene are SGHTA and FQGNSA. V shed 1 base and J shed 3 bases, with 4 bases lying between them. This CDR3 contains 13 residues. DNA of the CDR3: TGTGCCAGCAGCTTAGGAGGTGGAAACACCATATATTTT. Translated, it gives CASSLGGGNTIYF.

The V and J genes are TRBV30 and TRBJ1-5; D ambiguous. CDR1 and CDR2 from the germline V gene are GTSNPN and SVGIG (reference sequence). V lost 2 bases and J 7 bases, leaving 15 bases between the germline ends. This CDR3 is 14 amino acids long. The CDR3 is CAWSSSGLGQPQHF. CDR3 DNA sequence: TGTGCCTGGAGTAGTTCAGGCCTCGGGCAGCCCCAGCATTTT.